A selection of T cell receptor beta chains follows, all from one sample in a study of blood T cell repertoires in COVID-19. The protocol was immunoSEQ multiplex PCR, while the TCRdb copy is restricted to in-frame clones and leaves out a portion. The sample shows over 150,000 clones, around 84% of them seen only once. Sequencing was carried out using peripheral blood. The receptors come from a man older than 75 with acute or convalescent COVID-19. Both conserved end residues are part of each CDR3.

v_call cdr3_aa
TRBV29-1 CSAMTGAGTEAFF
TRBV7-2 CASSVAGGSSYEQYF
TRBV5-4 CASSLEQVNTEAFF
TRBV5-1 CASSWGDRNTEAFF
TRBV28 CASSLGDRRNQPQHF
TRBV21-1 CASSTRTSWIPTGELFF
TRBV4-2 CASSQGRQGSRADTQYF
TRBV6-5 CASSYSGGGGEKLFF
TRBV19 CASSISDGGEAFF
TRBV28 CASSLMAEKLFF
TRBV5-1 CASSWTGRSGPNTEAFF
TRBV6-5 CASRAGGPFEQFF
TRBV4-1 CASSPGTSGVNEQFF
TRBV11-2 CASSPRLAGPQETQYF
TRBV5-1 CASSNREATRPDTQYF
TRBV2 CASRVLAGAGGELFF
TRBV12-3/TRBV12-4 CASSPGAGYTF
TRBV27 CASSLAGGIQETQYF
TRBV21-1 CASPRGGVNYGYTF
TRBV4-1 CASSQVWGGGGQGLETQYF
TRBV7-8 CASSLARLGTGELFF
TRBV5-4 CASSFSGGGSDTQYF
TRBV5-6 CASSFRTGASNEKLFF
TRBV9 CASSADGTFQPQHF
TRBV12-3/TRBV12-4 CASTPGLRREQYF
TRBV15 CATSGVQGAGNTIYF
TRBV4-2 CASSQGGVGETQYF
TRBV11-2 CASSPQGPTGELFF
TRBV6-4 CASSYRQGHTEAFF
TRBV7-2 CASSLTGNSNQPQHF
TRBV29-1 CSVEGTGGDYGYTF
TRBV6-2/TRBV6-3 CASSHDRPYSNQPQHF
TRBV7-2 CASSLWVGEQFF
TRBV2 CASNGGPTEAFF
TRBV27 CASSFGQGVGGYTF
TRBV5-1 CASSSGTANTEAFF
TRBV2 CASSDITGEQPQHF
TRBV18 CASSPPQGDEQFF
TRBV11-3 CASSQRMGQGMGSYEQYF
TRBV18 CASSLGVQPQHF
TRBV19 CASRNRGDNYGYTF
TRBV5-1 CASSTGLAGATNTGELFF
TRBV7-6 CASSLGGSSVAEETQYF